The entry below gives a single T cell receptor (beta chain) sequence along with its context. Its antigen is still unknown. This PCR relied on a set of 60 Vbeta primers and 13 Jbeta primers. Profiled with immunoSEQ multiplex PCR; TCRdb holds only in-frame clones, not every one. The profile shows 97,000 or so clones, 63% of them singletons. These data belong to a study of cytomegalovirus exposure and HLA in healthy donors. Study-wide results and caveats: A prior analysis recorded that most TCR beta V segments were productive about 90% or about 30% of the time. Donor immune exposure was known only as CMV serostatus. Highly shared sequence variants in one cluster were likely a sequencing artifact.

Germline loops: CDR1 MGHRA, CDR2 YSYEKL. Losses at the gene ends were 3 bases for V and 2 bases for J; bases not matched to a gene: 10. The CDR3 is 17 amino acids. V and J are TRBV4-1 and TRBJ2-3, with 8 bases that match TRBD2. The TCR sequence derives from a human donor in good health. The sample comprised PBMCs. This CDR3 is CASSQVTSGGNTDTQYF. DNA of the CDR3: TGCGCCAGCAGCCAGGTTACTAGCGGAGGAAACACAGATACGCAGTATTTT.